The rows below give T cell receptor beta chains drawn from one sample of a study of T cell repertoires in cytomegalovirus infection. One entry per CDR3 protein, called by TCRdb with MiXCR from the reads. The profile shows about 78,000 distinct CDR3 sequences, about 37% of them singletons. These TCRs are of unknown antigen specificity. The source material was CD8+ T cells from cultured PBMCs, sampled from culture after CMV antigen stimulation. The receptors were sampled from a human donor in good health (CMV status not recorded). Some clones in this sample may be carry-over from other donors' samples. Each CDR3 is given with its conserved first and last residue. D genes are given only for firm matches. Only part of the rows carry a size: once, few, many, or a class if the clone is expanded.

CDR3 DNA: TGTGCCAGCAGCTTAGTGGGACAGGGGGCGCGGGAGACCCAGTACTTC
CDR3 protein: CASSLVGQGARETQYF
D gene: TRBD1
J gene: TRBJ2-5
V gene: TRBV7-6
clone size: .

CDR3 DNA: TGTGCCAGCAGCCAAGAGCGCAATAATCAGCCCCAGCATTTT
CDR3 protein: CASSQERNNQPQHF
D gene: .
J gene: TRBJ1-5
V gene: TRBV4-1
clone size: once

CDR3 DNA: TGTGCCAGCAGTTTCGGCGGGGGGCCCTACGAGCAGTACTTC
CDR3 protein: CASSFGGGPYEQYF
D gene: TRBD2
J gene: TRBJ2-7
V gene: TRBV27
clone size: few

CDR3 DNA: TGTGCCATCAGTGTAAGGGATCGCCCAGATACGCAGTATTTT
CDR3 protein: CAISVRDRPDTQYF
D gene: .
J gene: TRBJ2-3
V gene: TRBV10-3
clone size: .

CDR3 DNA: TGTGCCAGCTGGAACTCCGGGACAGATAACTACAATGAGCAGTTCTTC
CDR3 protein: CASWNSGTDNYNEQFF
D gene: TRBD1
J gene: TRBJ2-1
V gene: TRBV2
clone size: many

CDR3 DNA: TGCAGTGCTAGAGACCTAGGGGGCGCCCTACGATCCTACGAGCAGTACTTC
CDR3 protein: CSARDLGGALRSYEQYF
D gene: TRBD1
J gene: TRBJ2-7
V gene: TRBV20-1
clone size: many

CDR3 DNA: TGTGCCAGCAGCCCAGTAACGACAGGGTGGTACGAGCAGTACTTC
CDR3 protein: CASSPVTTGWYEQYF
D gene: TRBD1
J gene: TRBJ2-7
V gene: TRBV7-2
clone size: .

CDR3 DNA: TGTGCCAGCAGCCCATACCCGGGACAGGGATACGAGCAGTACTTC
CDR3 protein: CASSPYPGQGYEQYF
D gene: TRBD1
J gene: TRBJ2-7
V gene: TRBV7-2
clone size: many

CDR3 DNA: TGTGCCAGCAGTCCCGGAGGGTCCTACAATGAGCAGTTCTTC
CDR3 protein: CASSPGGSYNEQFF
D gene: .
J gene: TRBJ2-1
V gene: TRBV27
clone size: few

CDR3 DNA: TGCAGCGTTGTGGTTGTGGGTACTGAAGCTTTCTTT
CDR3 protein: CSVVVVGTEAFF
D gene: .
J gene: TRBJ1-1
V gene: TRBV29-1
clone size: .

CDR3 DNA: TGTGCCAGCAGCTTTCGACAGGGGAGTGGAAACACCATATATTTT
CDR3 protein: CASSFRQGSGNTIYF
D gene: TRBD1
J gene: TRBJ1-3
V gene: TRBV11-2
clone size: .

CDR3 DNA: TGTGCCAGCACCAGGACAGGGGATCTCAATCAGCCCCAGCATTTT
CDR3 protein: CASTRTGDLNQPQHF
D gene: TRBD1
J gene: TRBJ1-5
V gene: TRBV12-3/TRBV12-4
clone size: few

CDR3 DNA: TGTGCCAGCAGTCGGGGGGGCTCCACTGAAGCTTTCTTT
CDR3 protein: CASSRGGSTEAFF
D gene: .
J gene: TRBJ1-1
V gene: TRBV7-3
clone size: .

CDR3 DNA: TGTGCTAGTGGTCCCAGTGGTGATGAGCAGTTCTTC
CDR3 protein: CASGPSGDEQFF
D gene: .
J gene: TRBJ2-1
V gene: TRBV12-5
clone size: .

CDR3 DNA: TGTGCCAGCAGCCCGACTTCGGGGAACACTGAAGCTTTCTTT
CDR3 protein: CASSPTSGNTEAFF
D gene: .
J gene: TRBJ1-1
V gene: TRBV5-4
clone size: many